This is a list of T cell receptor beta chains from one sample in a study of vaccination effects on CD4 cells after COVID-19. Antigen specificity for these receptors is unknown. Sequencing was performed with immunoSEQ multiplex PCR; in TCRdb, only in-frame clones are kept and a portion is missing. The sample has about 41,000 clones, roughly 82% seen once; the top ten hold around 2.8%. The source material was CD4+ T cells from PBMCs cultured with HCoV-NL63 spike peptides, sampled before COVID-19 vaccination. All receptors come from a human donor who received a COVID-19 vaccine. The CDR3 runs from the conserved cysteine through the conserved F or W. The D gene is left open where the match is weak. Expanded clones are given a class, and other clones once, few, many or no size at all.

clone_size: .
j_call: TRBJ2-5
v_call: TRBV9
d_call: TRBD1
cdr3_nt: TGTGCCAGCAGCGTAGGCGGGACAGGGGGTGGGCAAGAGACCCAGTACTTC
cdr3_aa: CASSVGGTGGGQETQYF

clone_size: .
j_call: TRBJ2-3
v_call: TRBV5-1
d_call: TRBD2
cdr3_nt: TGCGCCAGCAGCTTAGTAGCGGGGGTGGGGGCAGATACGCAGTATTTT
cdr3_aa: CASSLVAGVGADTQYF

clone_size: .
j_call: TRBJ1-2
v_call: TRBV6-5
d_call: .
cdr3_nt: TGTGCCAGCGATATGCGGGATTTTTCGTATGGCTACACCTTC
cdr3_aa: CASDMRDFSYGYTF

clone_size: .
j_call: TRBJ1-2
v_call: TRBV18
d_call: .
cdr3_nt: TGTGCCAGCTCACCAGTCATAGGCGGAGATGGCTACACCTTC
cdr3_aa: CASSPVIGGDGYTF

clone_size: few
j_call: TRBJ1-4
v_call: TRBV12-3/TRBV12-4
d_call: .
cdr3_nt: TGTGCCAGCAGCTTCTTCTCCAATGAAAAACTGTTTTTT
cdr3_aa: CASSFFSNEKLFF

clone_size: .
j_call: TRBJ1-1
v_call: TRBV28
d_call: TRBD1
cdr3_nt: TGTGCCAGCAGGCATCCGTCGACAGGGAGCACTGAAGCTTTCTTT
cdr3_aa: CASRHPSTGSTEAFF

clone_size: .
j_call: TRBJ1-5
v_call: TRBV6-1
d_call: .
cdr3_nt: TGTGCCAGCAGTGAAAGGCAGGGAGGTAGTCAGCCCCAGCATTTT
cdr3_aa: CASSERQGGSQPQHF

clone_size: .
j_call: TRBJ1-2
v_call: TRBV6-4
d_call: .
cdr3_nt: TGTGCCAGCAGTCTTCCGGGACAAGATTTGTATGGCTACACCTTC
cdr3_aa: CASSLPGQDLYGYTF

clone_size: .
j_call: TRBJ1-1
v_call: TRBV2
d_call: .
cdr3_nt: TGTGCCAGCAATCAGGTCTTGAACACTGAAGCTTTCTTT
cdr3_aa: CASNQVLNTEAFF

clone_size: .
j_call: TRBJ1-2
v_call: TRBV11-2
d_call: .
cdr3_nt: TGTGCCAGCAGCTTAGATCGGAGGGTGGGCTATGGCTACACCTTC
cdr3_aa: CASSLDRRVGYGYTF

clone_size: .
j_call: TRBJ1-1
v_call: TRBV15
d_call: .
cdr3_nt: TGTGCCACCAGCAGAGGGGGGGGTATTACTGAAGCTTTCTTT
cdr3_aa: CATSRGGGITEAFF

clone_size: .
j_call: TRBJ2-4
v_call: TRBV19
d_call: .
cdr3_nt: TGTGCCAGTAGTATTCTCGGGGCACTAGCCAAAAACATTCAGTACTTC
cdr3_aa: CASSILGALAKNIQYF

clone_size: .
j_call: TRBJ2-5
v_call: TRBV27
d_call: TRBD2
cdr3_nt: TGTGCCAGCACATATACTAGCGGAGAGACCCAGTACTTC
cdr3_aa: CASTYTSGETQYF

clone_size: .
j_call: TRBJ1-5
v_call: TRBV4-2
d_call: .
cdr3_nt: TGTGCCAGCAGCCTTCACCGGGCCCTCGATCAGCCCCAGCATTTT
cdr3_aa: CASSLHRALDQPQHF

clone_size: .
j_call: TRBJ2-5
v_call: TRBV20-1
d_call: .
cdr3_nt: TGCAGTGCTAGAGAGGCCGAGACCCAGTACTTC
cdr3_aa: CSAREAETQYF

clone_size: .
j_call: TRBJ2-5
v_call: TRBV5-1
d_call: .
cdr3_nt: TGCGCCAGCAGTACCCAGGGAGCGGAAGAGACCCAGTACTTC
cdr3_aa: CASSTQGAEETQYF

clone_size: .
j_call: TRBJ2-5
v_call: TRBV19
d_call: TRBD1
cdr3_nt: TGTGCCAGTAGGATTGGGACAGCCCAAGAGACCCAGTACTTC
cdr3_aa: CASRIGTAQETQYF

clone_size: .
j_call: TRBJ2-3
v_call: TRBV18
d_call: .
cdr3_nt: TGTGCCAGCTCACCGAGCCGAGAAGATACGCAGTATTTT
cdr3_aa: CASSPSREDTQYF

clone_size: .
j_call: TRBJ1-6
v_call: TRBV3-1/TRBV3-2
d_call: .
cdr3_nt: TGTGCCAGCAGCCAAGGCTGGGGTAATTCACCCCTCCACTTT
cdr3_aa: CASSQGWGNSPLHF

clone_size: .
j_call: TRBJ2-5
v_call: TRBV11-2
d_call: .
cdr3_nt: TGTGCCAGCAGCTTATCCGGGGGCGCAAAAACCCAGTACTTC
cdr3_aa: CASSLSGGAKTQYF

clone_size: .
j_call: TRBJ1-3
v_call: TRBV2
d_call: .
cdr3_nt: TGTGCCAGCAGTGAAGTGGGTTCTGGAAACACCATATATTTT
cdr3_aa: CASSEVGSGNTIYF

clone_size: .
j_call: TRBJ2-3
v_call: TRBV7-2
d_call: .
cdr3_nt: TGTGCCAGCAGCTTCAGGGGAGATACGCAGTATTTT
cdr3_aa: CASSFRGDTQYF

clone_size: .
j_call: TRBJ1-2
v_call: TRBV6-1
d_call: .
cdr3_nt: TGTGCCAGCAGTGATCGTATCAACGGCTACACCTTC
cdr3_aa: CASSDRINGYTF

clone_size: .
j_call: TRBJ2-1
v_call: TRBV24-1
d_call: .
cdr3_nt: TGTGCCACCAGTGAGGCATCCGTGGGTAATGAGCAGTTCTTC
cdr3_aa: CATSEASVGNEQFF

clone_size: .
j_call: TRBJ1-4
v_call: TRBV5-1
d_call: .
cdr3_nt: TGCGCCAGCAGCACCGGACATGGGGAAAAACTGTTTTTT
cdr3_aa: CASSTGHGEKLFF

clone_size: .
j_call: TRBJ2-2
v_call: TRBV2
d_call: TRBD2
cdr3_nt: TGTGCCAGCAGTGCCCCGGGACTAGCGGGGTACGGGGAGCTGTTTTTT
cdr3_aa: CASSAPGLAGYGELFF

clone_size: .
j_call: TRBJ2-1
v_call: TRBV6-1
d_call: .
cdr3_nt: TGTGCCAGCAGTGAACTACCGGGGAAGTACACAGTGCAGTTCTTC
cdr3_aa: CASSELPGKYTVQFF

clone_size: .
j_call: TRBJ2-5
v_call: TRBV6-1
d_call: .
cdr3_nt: TGTGCCAGCAGTGAAGCGCTCCCATACCAAGAGACCCAGTACTTC
cdr3_aa: CASSEALPYQETQYF

clone_size: .
j_call: TRBJ2-5
v_call: TRBV15
d_call: .
cdr3_nt: TGTGCCACCAGCAGAGACAGCCGGGACACCAACTTC
cdr3_aa: CATSRDSRDTNF

clone_size: .
j_call: TRBJ2-3
v_call: TRBV29-1
d_call: TRBD1
cdr3_nt: TGCAGCGTGAGGGACAGGGGCCTCACAGATACGCAGTATTTT
cdr3_aa: CSVRDRGLTDTQYF

clone_size: .
j_call: TRBJ2-3
v_call: TRBV9
d_call: TRBD1
cdr3_nt: TGTGCCAGCAGCGTATCATCAGGGACAGGTTCGCGGGTAGCAGATACGCAGTATTTT
cdr3_aa: CASSVSSGTGSRVADTQYF

clone_size: .
j_call: TRBJ2-5
v_call: TRBV7-2
d_call: .
cdr3_nt: TGTGCCAGCAGCTTAGCCGGACTGTACCAAGAGACCCAGTACTTC
cdr3_aa: CASSLAGLYQETQYF

clone_size: .
j_call: TRBJ1-5
v_call: TRBV10-1
d_call: .
cdr3_nt: TGCGCCAGCAGTGAACAGGGACACCCTAATAGCAATCAGCCCCAGCATTTT
cdr3_aa: CASSEQGHPNSNQPQHF

clone_size: .
j_call: TRBJ2-1
v_call: TRBV4-1
d_call: .
cdr3_nt: TGCGCCAGCAGCCAAGAGGTTTCTTGGACAGCATACAATGAGCAGTTCTTC
cdr3_aa: CASSQEVSWTAYNEQFF

clone_size: .
j_call: TRBJ1-2
v_call: TRBV14
d_call: .
cdr3_nt: TGTGCCAGCAGCCCTGGCCAGTCCTATGGCTACACCTTC
cdr3_aa: CASSPGQSYGYTF

clone_size: .
j_call: TRBJ1-2
v_call: TRBV6-5
d_call: .
cdr3_nt: TGTGCCAGCAGTCCCAGCGGCTATGGCTACACCTTC
cdr3_aa: CASSPSGYGYTF

clone_size: .
j_call: TRBJ2-1
v_call: TRBV30
d_call: .
cdr3_nt: TGTGCCTGGACCAGGGCCTCCTACAATGAGCAGTTCTTC
cdr3_aa: CAWTRASYNEQFF

clone_size: .
j_call: TRBJ2-2
v_call: TRBV29-1
d_call: .
cdr3_nt: TGCAGCGTTGAGTTTTACCCCCCCGGGGAGCTGTTTTTT
cdr3_aa: CSVEFYPPGELFF

clone_size: .
j_call: TRBJ1-2
v_call: TRBV11-2
d_call: .
cdr3_nt: TGTGCCAGCAGCTTTACCGGGACCGGGCACTATGGCTACACCTTC
cdr3_aa: CASSFTGTGHYGYTF

clone_size: .
j_call: TRBJ1-1
v_call: TRBV27
d_call: .
cdr3_nt: TGTGCCAGCAGTTCCCCGGGGAGGAGGGCTTTCTTT
cdr3_aa: CASSSPGRRAFF

clone_size: .
j_call: TRBJ1-1
v_call: TRBV7-3
d_call: .
cdr3_nt: TGTGCCAGCAGCTACGACCGGGACGTCAGAAAAGCTTTCTTT
cdr3_aa: CASSYDRDVRKAFF

clone_size: few
j_call: TRBJ2-3
v_call: TRBV7-2
d_call: .
cdr3_nt: TGTGCCAGCAGCCCTCAGGCGGGGTACACAGATACGCAGTATTTT
cdr3_aa: CASSPQAGYTDTQYF

clone_size: .
j_call: TRBJ2-2
v_call: TRBV3-1/TRBV3-2
d_call: .
cdr3_nt: TGTGCCAGCAGCCATGGTCCAGCAAACACCGGGGAGCTGTTTTTT
cdr3_aa: CASSHGPANTGELFF